The present TCR beta chain was sequenced within a study of shared clonotypes between healthy human individuals. Overall study: Three plates each covered CD4 naive and memory; CD8 naive two, CD8 memory one. Study findings and constraints: When naive CD4 clonotypes were compared across a few donors, approximately 4.9% were shared.

Using immunoSEQ multiplex PCR, the repertoire was profiled, and TCRdb retains in-frame clones only, with some absent. Here the sample spans roughly 2 million clones, around 96% being singletons. Turning to this clone: What it recognizes is unknown.

In the naive CD8 group, cells lacked CD45RO and were positively selected for CCR7, so terminally differentiated effector memory CD45RA+ cells were left out. The CDR3 has 15 residues. With 5 bases removed from V and 4 bases from J, the gap between germline ends came to 18 bases. CDR1 SEHNR and CDR2 FQNEAQ come from the germline V gene (reference sequence). The specimen sequenced was naive CD8+ T cells sorted from blood. The clonotype comes from a man between 18 and 29 years old in good health. The chain combines TRBV7-9 with TRBJ2-7, with D tentatively TRBD1 (6 bases). For the CDR3, the DNA is TGTGCCAGCAGCCCGTCCGACAGGCCCTTGTACGAGCAGTACTTC. It yields the protein CASSPSDRPLYEQYF.